What follows are 20 T cell receptor beta chains derived from one specimen sequenced in a study of somatic mutations in cytotoxic T cells in rheumatoid arthritis. Here immunoSEQ multiplex PCR was the method, and the copy in TCRdb shows in-frame clones only, minus some. The sample yields 13,000 to 15,000 clones, around 80% seen once. Input material: CD8+ T cells sorted from blood. These receptors all come from an adult with rheumatoid arthritis.

As to this clone: Germline is not matched at one junction end, which may reflect a read error. The J gene is TRBJ2-1, the V gene TRBV6-1; possible D gene TRBD1, 7 bases. Germline CDR1 is MNHNS and CDR2 is SASEGT. There are 16 residues in the CDR3. Here the CDR3 reads CASREAQGGSYNEQFF. The CDR3 DNA reads as TGTGCCAGCAGGGAAGCTCAGGGGGGCTCCTACAATGAGCAGTTCTTC.

The chain links TRBV5-1 to TRBJ1-1; TRBD1 is a possible D gene (5 bases). The CDR3 runs 16 residues. Trimming pared 0 bases from V and 0 bases from J, leaving 12 bases between. Germline V lookup: CDR1 SGHRS, CDR2 YFSETQ. CDR3: CASSLDPGVMNTEAFF. CDR3 coding DNA: TGCGCCAGCAGCTTGGATCCGGGGGTCATGAACACTGAAGCTTTCTTT. Full variable domain (outside the CDR3, taken from reference TRBV5-1 and TRBJ1-1): KAGVTQTPRYLIKTRGQQVTLSCSPISGHRSVSWYQQTPGQGLQFLFEYFSETQRNKGNFPGRFSGRQFSNSRSEMNVSTLELGDSALYLCASSLDPGVMNTEAFFGQGTRLTVV.

The chain carries TRBV7-9 and TRBJ2-1; tentatively, D is TRBD1 (6 bases). The CDR3 totals 16 residues. Looked up from germline, CDR1 is SEHNR and CDR2 is FQNEAQ (reference sequence). Trimming stripped 6 bases from V and 9 bases from J, with 24 bases between. CDR3 nucleotide sequence: TGTGCCAGCAGTGGGATTCGGGACACGACGAATCCTGAGCAGTTCTTC. It yields the protein CASSGIRDTTNPEQFF.

The V gene is TRBV5-5, the J gene TRBJ1-1; D is undetermined. The CDR3 contains 12 residues. CDR1 and CDR2 (germline): SGHKS, YYEKEE (reference sequence). V was clipped by 0 bases and J by 3 bases, with 3 bases between them. The CDR3 nucleotides read TGTGCCAGCAGCTTGGGGTACACTGAAGCTTTCTTT. It codes for CASSLGYTEAFF.

V usage is TRBV5-6 and J usage is TRBJ2-4; D may be TRBD2 (5 bases). Germline CDR1 and CDR2: SGHDT and YYEEEE. The CDR3 sequence is 14 residues long. The ends were cut back, 2 bases at V and 3 bases at J, with 9 bases in the middle. The CDR3 DNA reads as TGTGCCAGCAGCTTCCGGGGAGTCAAAAACATTCAGTACTTC. As protein: CASSFRGVKNIQYF.

V usage is TRBV5-5 and J usage is TRBJ2-3; 9 positions match TRBD1. In germline, CDR1 is SGHKS, CDR2 YYEKEE (reference sequence). V shed 4 bases and J 6 bases; nucleotides not matched to a gene: 9. The length of the CDR3 is 15 residues. As DNA, the CDR3 is TGTGCCAGCAGCATCATGGGACAGGGTGTGGATACGCAGTATTTT. Translating gives CASSIMGQGVDTQYF.

This chain connects TRBV28 to TRBJ1-3; the D is unclear. Between the trimmed V and J ends, which lost 5 bases and 0 bases, there was a span of 11 bases. Germline CDR1 is MDHEN and CDR2 is SYDVKM. This CDR3 comprises 15 residues. The CDR3 region has the DNA TGTGCCAGCAGTACCCATACCCGCTCTGGAAACACCATATATTTT. It yields the protein CASSTHTRSGNTIYF.

The chain recombines TRBV4-1 with TRBJ2-3; no clear D gene. The ends were cut back, 9 bases at V and 0 bases at J, with 10 bases in the middle. This CDR3 comprises 13 residues. In germline, CDR1 is MGHRA, CDR2 YSYEKL. In DNA form, the CDR3 reads TGCGCCAGTAGGTCCGATAGCACAGATACGCAGTATTTT. Encoded protein: CASRSDSTDTQYF.

This clone was observed a few times. The V and J genes are TRBV28 and TRBJ2-7; 11 positions agree with TRBD1. With V trimmed by 6 bases and J by 5 bases, 6 bases remained unmatched. CDR3 length: 14 residues. Germline lookup yields CDR1 MDHEN and CDR2 SYDVKM. CDR3 bases: TGTGCCAGCAGCCTGGACAGGGGGCAGCACGAGCAGTACTTC. Translation gives CASSLDRGQHEQYF.

The rearrangement uses TRBV4-1 and TRBJ1-2; 7 bases align to TRBD1. This CDR3 is 17 amino acids long. Germline V lookup: CDR1 MGHRA, CDR2 YSYEKL. V was clipped by 2 bases and J by 0 bases; unmatched bases: 9. The CDR3 DNA reads as TGCGCCAGCAGCCAATCACCGGGACAGACGCCTAACTATGGCTACACCTTC. This codes for CASSQSPGQTPNYGYTF.

J is TRBJ1-1 and V is TRBV29-1; no firm D call. The germline V gene has CDR1 SQVTM and CDR2 ANQGSEA. With 4 bases removed from V and 0 bases from J, the gap between germline ends came to 15 bases. This CDR3 has 15 amino acids. The CDR3 is CSVAAGWNVNTEAFF. CDR3 coding DNA: TGCAGCGTTGCGGCAGGCTGGAACGTGAACACTGAAGCTTTCTTT.

V gene TRBV9 combines with J gene TRBJ2-7; D may correspond to TRBD1 or TRBD2 (5 bases each). The V gene lost 0 bases and the J gene lost 3 bases, with 13 bases spanning the gap. Per the germline V gene, CDR1 is SGDLS and CDR2 is YYNGEE. CDR3 length: 15 residues. The CDR3 loop reads CASSVGRGRNYEQYF. CDR3 bases: TGTGCCAGCAGCGTAGGCCGGGGCCGTAACTACGAGCAGTACTTC.

The chain combines TRBV4-1 with TRBJ2-1, with TRBD2 as a possible D gene (7 bases). Trimming removed 4 bases from V and 4 bases from J, with 20 bases in between. Germline V gene sequence: CDR1 MGHRA, CDR2 YSYEKL. The CDR3 runs 17 residues. This chain's CDR3 is CASSPLGGGPEYNEQFF. The CDR3 region has the DNA TGCGCCAGCAGCCCCCTAGGGGGAGGGCCGGAATACAATGAGCAGTTCTTC.

This chain joins TRBV7-3 and TRBJ2-3, with 8 bases fitting TRBD2. CDR3 length: 15 residues. Germline V gene lookup returns CDR1 SGHTA and CDR2 FQGTGA. The V segment lost 6 bases and the J segment 2 bases; nucleotides outside the gene matches: 7. CDR3 in amino acids: CASSIGGRFTDTQYF. The CDR3 DNA reads TGTGCCAGCAGTATCGGCGGGAGGTTCACAGATACGCAGTATTTT.

The rearrangement links TRBV7-2 to TRBJ1-2, with D tentatively TRBD1 (5 bases). CDR3 length equals 16 residues. Trimming stripped 5 bases from V and 0 bases from J, with 16 bases between. Per the germline V gene, CDR1 is SGHTA and CDR2 is FQGNSA. This CDR3 reads CASSPWPGNANYGYTF. Here the CDR3 DNA reads TGTGCCAGCAGCCCCTGGCCAGGGAACGCTAACTATGGCTACACCTTC.

The chain carries TRBV6-5 and TRBJ1-1; D is unresolved. This CDR3 has 14 amino acids. Germline CDR1 MNHEY, CDR2 SVGAGI. Trimming cost V 4 bases and J 0 bases, with 9 bases left between them. The CDR3 DNA sequence: TGTGCCAGCAGTTCTCAGGCCCTGAACACTGAAGCTTTCTTT. Protein sequence: CASSSQALNTEAFF.

This CDR3 is CASSPGQGGEKLFF. CDR3 coding DNA: TGTGCCAGCAGCCCGGGACAGGGAGGCGAAAAACTGTTTTTT. The gene calls are TRBV6-4 and TRBJ1-4, with 9 bases matching TRBD1. Germline V gives CDR1 MRHNA, CDR2 SNTAGT. The CDR3 is made up of 14 amino acids. V trimming: 6 bases; J trimming: 8 bases; junction bases outside the gene matches: 7.

This clone was detected only a few times. V and J are TRBV27 and TRBJ1-5, with D tentatively TRBD1 (5 bases). The CDR3 runs to 14 residues. Looked up from germline, CDR1 is MNHEY and CDR2 is SMNVEV (reference sequence). The germline V and J ends were trimmed by 5 bases and 8 bases, with 16 bases remaining between them. CDR3 protein: CASSPMSRVEPQHF. CDR3 DNA: TGTGCCAGCAGTCCCATGAGCAGGGTGGAGCCCCAGCATTTT.

This clone was seen only once. This chain links TRBV7-9 with TRBJ1-2; D remains unclear. CDR1 and CDR2 from the germline V gene are SEHNR and FQNEAQ (reference sequence). V was clipped by 3 bases and J by 0 bases, with 14 bases between them. The CDR3 extends over 16 amino acids. CDR3 bases: TGTGCCAGCAGCTTCCCCGGGAATGGAGCTAACTATGGCTACACCTTC. Translated: CASSFPGNGANYGYTF.

The V gene is TRBV9, the J gene TRBJ2-2, with 8 positions matching TRBD1. J lost 4 bases, V lost 4 bases, and 3 bases had no gene match. The CDR3 extends over 14 amino acids. The germline CDR1 and CDR2 sequences are SGDLS and YYNGEE. For the CDR3, the DNA is TGTGCCAGCAGCTCAGGGGGCAGCACCGGGGAGCTGTTTTTT. It specifies CASSSGGSTGELFF.